These 8 T cell receptor beta chains share one sample of origin, sequenced in a study of T cells in tuberculosis. Profiled with immunoSEQ multiplex PCR; TCRdb holds only in-frame clones, not every one. In the table there are some 28,000 clones, roughly 89% of which are singletons. Sequencing was carried out using PBMCs. The receptor set was obtained from a donor aged 10-29 years with latent tuberculosis or without tuberculosis infection.

This chain connects TRBV6-4 to TRBJ2-3; TRBD2 agrees at 11 bases. The V segment lost 2 bases and the J segment 2 bases; nucleotides outside the gene matches: 3. The CDR3 spans 16 residues. CDR1 and CDR2 (germline): MRHNA, SNTAGT. The CDR3 sequence: CASSDGSGGATDTQYF. As DNA, the CDR3 is TGTGCCAGCAGTGACGGTAGCGGGGGGGCCACAGATACGCAGTATTTT.

The V and J genes are TRBV28 and TRBJ1-1, with TRBD1 matching 7 bases. The CDR3 length is 14 residues. Trimming cost V 6 bases and J 9 bases; bases outside gene matches: 13. Germline loops: CDR1 MDHEN, CDR2 SYDVKM. This CDR3 is CASRSGTVVSQAFF. The CDR3 nucleotides are TGTGCCAGCAGGTCAGGGACAGTGGTTAGCCAAGCTTTCTTT.

The chain has TRBV27 and TRBJ2-7, with D possibly being TRBD2 (6 bases). Germline V gene sequence: CDR1 MNHEY, CDR2 SMNVEV (reference sequence). CDR3 length: 14 amino acids. The V end was cut by 0 bases, the J end by 2 bases, with 8 bases between. The CDR3 protein is CASSLSWGAYEQYF. CDR3 bases: TGTGCCAGCAGTTTATCATGGGGGGCCTACGAGCAGTACTTC.

The chain is built from TRBV9 and TRBJ1-2; 10 nucleotides line up with TRBD1. The CDR3 is 15 amino acids. V shed 3 bases and J 4 bases; nucleotides not matched to a gene: 6. Germline CDR1 SGDLS, CDR2 YYNGEE. CDR3 sequence reads: CASSGQGAQVYGYTF. The DNA of the CDR3 is TGTGCCAGCAGCGGACAGGGGGCGCAGGTCTATGGCTACACCTTC.

The chain couples TRBV13 to TRBJ2-7, with D perhaps matching TRBD2 (6 bases). Germline V gene sequence: CDR1 PRHDT, CDR2 FYEKMQ (reference sequence). The V gene lost 6 bases and the J gene lost 1 base, with 10 bases spanning the gap. This CDR3 region has 13 residues. CDR3 protein: CASSLGRSYEQYF. As DNA, the CDR3 is TGTGCCAGCAGTTTGGGGAGGTCCTACGAGCAGTACTTC.

The gene calls are TRBV4-1 and TRBJ1-6; D is perhaps TRBD1 (6 bases). This CDR3 region has 14 residues. V lost 5 bases and J 8 bases, leaving 13 bases between the germline ends. Germline V gives CDR1 MGHRA, CDR2 YSYEKL. CDR3 sequence reads: CASSDTGYDSPLHF. The CDR3 DNA follows: TGCGCCAGCAGCGATACAGGGTATGATTCACCCCTCCACTTT.

This chain joins TRBV19 and TRBJ1-5, with 8 bases aligning to TRBD1. CDR3 length equals 16 residues. Trimming took 4 bases from V and 5 from J; bases not matched to a gene: 10. Germline V gene lookup returns CDR1 LNHDA and CDR2 SQIVND (reference sequence). DNA for the CDR3: TGTGCCAGTAGTAAGAGAGACAGGGGATATGATCAGCCCCAGCATTTT. It yields the protein CASSKRDRGYDQPQHF.

The chain employs TRBV6-4 and TRBJ2-3; TRBD1 agrees at 10 bases. The ends lost 4 bases at V and 3 bases at J; junction bases unmatched: 4. Germline V gives CDR1 MRHNA, CDR2 SNTAGT. The length of the CDR3 is 15 residues. CDR3 DNA sequence: TGTGCCAGCAGTGCCTCGGGACAGGGGACAGATACGCAGTATTTT. Translation: CASSASGQGTDTQYF.